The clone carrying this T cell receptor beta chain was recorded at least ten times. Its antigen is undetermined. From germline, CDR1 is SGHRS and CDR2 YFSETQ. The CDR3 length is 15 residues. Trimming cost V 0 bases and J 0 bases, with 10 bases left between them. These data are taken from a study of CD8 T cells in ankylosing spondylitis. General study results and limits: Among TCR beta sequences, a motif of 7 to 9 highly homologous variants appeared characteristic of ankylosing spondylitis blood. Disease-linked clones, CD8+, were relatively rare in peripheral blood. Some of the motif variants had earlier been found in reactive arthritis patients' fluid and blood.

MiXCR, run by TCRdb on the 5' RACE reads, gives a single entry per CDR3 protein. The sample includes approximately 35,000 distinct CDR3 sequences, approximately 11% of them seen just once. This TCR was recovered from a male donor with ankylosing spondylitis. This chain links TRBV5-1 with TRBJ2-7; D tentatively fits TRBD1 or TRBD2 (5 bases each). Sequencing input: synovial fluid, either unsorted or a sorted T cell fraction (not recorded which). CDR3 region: CASSLDGTVSYEQYF. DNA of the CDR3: TGCGCCAGCAGCTTGGACGGGACGGTCTCCTACGAGCAGTACTTC.